This T cell receptor beta chain was sequenced during a study of CD8+CD57+ T cells in acquired aplastic anemia (dated by TCRdb to 2017 to 2018). Looking at the study overall: On average, sorted CD4+ and CD8+ cells yielded 3.2 ug of extracted DNA, with a range of roughly 0.17 to 27.4 ug. An average of roughly 10 million reads for CD4+ cells and around 11 million reads for CD8+ cells was obtained from healthy donor samples. The study at large found these results: Around 30 CD8+ CDR3 sequences were found to be shared between patients and controls, but these sequences appeared to be highly expressed in patients and within the immunodominant clones of the patients. No significant difference in CD8+ Simpson's diversity was found between patients and healthy controls (P=0.060).

Comment on this clonotype: The specificity of this receptor is unknown. One end of the junction is discordant with germline, which a read error may explain.

Genomic DNA was used as template for profiling of TCR beta VDJ combinations and CDR3 sequences. An Illumina HiSeq 2000 was the platform used for TCR repertoire sequencing. For the original study's pipeline: Repertoire assessment relied on Simpson's diversity index, CDR3 size and DJ length profiles, and TRBV/TRBJ rearrangement plots. The immunodominant clone was defined as the most abundant DNA sequence in deep sequencing data. CDR3 amino acid sequences were checked for sharing between subjects and were compared against published repertoires and the VDJdb database. TCRdb reworked the public reads: Q25 trimming with fastp, MiXCR clone assembly, productive beta chains retained. One record per CDR3 amino acid sequence lists the most common genes and DNA. These V and J calls derive from TCRdb rather than the authors' analysis. The sample contains around 400,000 distinct CDR3 sequences, 65% to 80% of them found a single time. The ten largest clones capture around 4% of the sample.

In the study, sorted CD4+ and CD8+ blood T cells from patients with severe aplastic anemia and from healthy subjects underwent deep sequencing of TCR repertoires. Ficoll-Paque density gradient centrifugation was used to isolate peripheral blood mononuclear cells. Before DNA extraction, CD4+ and CD8+ T cells were sorted with FACS or magnetic beads. The origin of this receptor is a human donor in good health, serving as a control. The specimen was sorted CD4+, CD8+, or CD8+CD57+ T cells (not recorded which) from PBMCs.

This receptor carries the CDR3 CASSLTGPGGDQHYF. Here is the DNA: TGTGCCAGCAGCCTAACTGGGCCGGGGGGGGACCAGCACTACTTC. The V and J genes are TRBV7-2 and TRBJ2-7, and 8 bases in between align with TRBD2. CDR1 SGHTA and CDR2 FQGNSA are derived from the germline V gene. From the cysteine up to the phenylalanine, the CDR3 has a length of 15 residues. Just the 45-base CDR3 DNA is kept, in frame starting at base 1.